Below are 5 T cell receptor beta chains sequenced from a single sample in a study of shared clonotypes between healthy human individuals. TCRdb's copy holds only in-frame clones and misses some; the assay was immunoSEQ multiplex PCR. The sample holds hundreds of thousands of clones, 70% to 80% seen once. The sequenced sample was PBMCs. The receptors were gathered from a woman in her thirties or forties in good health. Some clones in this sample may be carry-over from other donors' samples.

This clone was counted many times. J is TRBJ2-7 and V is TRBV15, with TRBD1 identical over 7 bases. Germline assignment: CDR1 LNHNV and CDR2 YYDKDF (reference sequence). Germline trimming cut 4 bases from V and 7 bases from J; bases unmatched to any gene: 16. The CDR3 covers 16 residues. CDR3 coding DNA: TGTGCCACCAGCAAGGGCTTCTACAGGGGCGCCGCTGAGCAGTACTTC. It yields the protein CATSKGFYRGAAEQYF.

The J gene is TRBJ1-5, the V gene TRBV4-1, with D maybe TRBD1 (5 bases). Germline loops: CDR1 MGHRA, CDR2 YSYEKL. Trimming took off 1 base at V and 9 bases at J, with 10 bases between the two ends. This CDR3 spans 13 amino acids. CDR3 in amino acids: CASSQVLGGPQHF. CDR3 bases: TGCGCCAGCAGCCAAGTTCTTGGGGGGCCCCAGCATTTT.

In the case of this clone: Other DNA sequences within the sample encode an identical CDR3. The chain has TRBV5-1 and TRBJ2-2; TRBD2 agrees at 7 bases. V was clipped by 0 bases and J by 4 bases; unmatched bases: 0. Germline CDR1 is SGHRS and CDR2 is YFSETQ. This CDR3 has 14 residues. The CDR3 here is CASSLAGGTGELFF. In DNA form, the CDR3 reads TGCGCCAGCAGCTTGGCGGGGGGCACCGGGGAGCTGTTTTTT.

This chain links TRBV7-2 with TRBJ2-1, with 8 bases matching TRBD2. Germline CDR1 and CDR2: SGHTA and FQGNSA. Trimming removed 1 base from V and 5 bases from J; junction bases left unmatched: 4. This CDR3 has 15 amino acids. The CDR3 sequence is CASSLGRGANNEQFF. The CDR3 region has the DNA TGTGCCAGCAGCTTAGGGCGGGGGGCTAACAATGAGCAGTTCTTC.

This CDR3 is CASSQSGIINYEQYF. In DNA form, the CDR3 reads TGTGCCAGCAGCCAGAGCGGGATAATAAACTACGAGCAGTACTTC. The rearrangement links TRBV7-2 to TRBJ2-7, with 7 bases that match TRBD2. CDR1 and CDR2 from the germline V gene are SGHTA and FQGNSA. The CDR3 covers 15 residues. J was trimmed by 3 bases and V by 5 bases; bases with no gene match: 10.